Listed below are T cell receptor beta chains from one sample, sequenced in a study of T-cell reconstitution after alpha-beta-depleted transplantation in children. Each CDR3 protein gets one entry after TCRdb re-called the PCR reads with MiXCR. The table lists around 300,000 distinct CDR3 sequences, 23% of them singletons. The sequencing here drew on PBMCs, mostly from graft donor cells, taken 180 days after TCRalphabeta/CD19-depleted stem cell transplant. These TCRs come from a male patient younger than 18 who had a stem cell transplant for acute lymphoblastic leukemia, so the T cells may come from the graft donor. The CDR3 runs from the conserved cysteine through the conserved F or W. The order of the fields is CDR3 length, V gene, J gene, CDR3 protein.

length: 20
V: TRBV5-1
J: TRBJ1-5
CDR3: CASSLGSRDRGRNSNQPQHF

length: 18
V: TRBV10-3
J: TRBJ2-5
CDR3: CAISESLLAGVSRETQYF

length: 15
V: TRBV28
J: TRBJ2-7
CDR3: CASSFMTSGSYEQYF

length: 12
V: TRBV10-3
J: TRBJ1-1
CDR3: CATQSMNTEAFF

length: 14
V: TRBV5-1
J: TRBJ2-7
CDR3: CASSLGSGRNEQYF

length: 17
V: TRBV7-7
J: TRBJ2-5
CDR3: CASSPGLAGGPWETQYF

length: 15
V: TRBV20-1
J: TRBJ2-2
CDR3: CSASSLGGGTGELFF

length: 14
V: TRBV7-2
J: TRBJ2-7
CDR3: CASSPGLPASEQYF

length: 14
V: TRBV12-3/TRBV12-4
J: TRBJ1-5
CDR3: CASSFQYSNQPQHF

length: 15
V: TRBV10-2
J: TRBJ2-7
CDR3: CASSGRDSLGYEQYF

length: 12
V: TRBV12-3/TRBV12-4
J: TRBJ1-2
CDR3: CASAGRGGGYTF

length: 16
V: TRBV5-5
J: TRBJ2-1
CDR3: CASSLAPSGRLNEQFF

length: 13
V: TRBV20-1
J: TRBJ1-2
CDR3: CSARTGESYGYTF

length: 14
V: TRBV5-1
J: TRBJ2-7
CDR3: CASRGAGAPHEQYF

length: 15
V: TRBV7-9
J: TRBJ2-7
CDR3: CASSPRQGSFYEQYF

length: 15
V: TRBV7-3
J: TRBJ2-3
CDR3: CASSGPGTGGHTQYF

length: 14
V: TRBV27
J: TRBJ2-7
CDR3: CASSRQYTLYEQYF

length: 16
V: TRBV7-3
J: TRBJ2-1
CDR3: CASSAPGLAGGSQQFF

length: 19
V: TRBV5-1
J: TRBJ2-1
CDR3: CASSSYGLAFTNTYNEQFF

length: 15
V: TRBV20-1
J: TRBJ1-2
CDR3: CSARDPTRRSYGYTF

length: 16
V: TRBV5-1
J: TRBJ2-3
CDR3: CASSLAASGSTDTQYF

length: 12
V: TRBV14
J: TRBJ1-2
CDR3: CASSQVRGGYTF

length: 17
V: TRBV20-1
J: TRBJ2-1
CDR3: CSARGKSTSGRAREQFF

length: 14
V: TRBV5-1
J: TRBJ1-2
CDR3: CASNGHGTVYGYTF

length: 13
V: TRBV7-9
J: TRBJ2-2
CDR3: CASSLGPAGELFF

length: 15
V: TRBV5-1
J: TRBJ2-5
CDR3: CASSFGAEGGETQYF

length: 15
V: TRBV7-2
J: TRBJ1-1
CDR3: CASSSESIAYTEAFF

length: 13
V: TRBV27
J: TRBJ2-7
CDR3: CASSLAGLGEQYF

length: 15
V: TRBV7-6
J: TRBJ1-4
CDR3: CASSLQGGLNEKLFF

length: 16
V: TRBV20-1
J: TRBJ1-6
CDR3: CSARDPKTGGYSPLHF

length: 15
V: TRBV5-1
J: TRBJ2-5
CDR3: CASSLGGTYQETQYF

length: 14
V: TRBV4-2
J: TRBJ1-1
CDR3: CASSQAGPNTEAFF

length: 13
V: TRBV12-3/TRBV12-4
J: TRBJ1-2
CDR3: CASSALSNYGYTF

length: 17
V: TRBV11-2
J: TRBJ2-4
CDR3: CASSLDTVWLAKNIQYF

length: 19
V: TRBV11-1
J: TRBJ2-3
CDR3: CASSSPFIDPGLATDTQYF

length: 13
V: TRBV9
J: TRBJ2-1
CDR3: CASSPRAYNEQFF

length: 15
V: TRBV12-3/TRBV12-4
J: TRBJ2-3
CDR3: CASSFLAGELNTQYF

length: 14
V: TRBV24-1
J: TRBJ1-2
CDR3: CATSDSTQNYGYTF

length: 15
V: TRBV9
J: TRBJ2-1
CDR3: CASSPVAGGHNEQFF

length: 15
V: TRBV14
J: TRBJ2-3
CDR3: CASSQDLHSTDTQYF

length: 15
V: TRBV7-2
J: TRBJ2-7
CDR3: CASSLGPTSPYEQYF

length: 14
V: TRBV9
J: TRBJ2-7
CDR3: CASSVGLWGYEQYF

length: 14
V: TRBV10-3
J: TRBJ1-4
CDR3: CAIRGDLQNEKLFF